These 10 T cell receptor beta chains came from one sample sequenced in a study of CD8 T cells in ankylosing spondylitis. General study results and limits: Blood from ankylosing spondylitis patients appeared to carry a characteristic roughly 8-variant TCR beta motif.

Their antigens remain unidentified. TCRdb analysed the 5' RACE reads with MiXCR anew, one entry per CDR3 protein. Altogether roughly 370,000 distinct CDR3 sequences are present, approximately 20% being singletons, with the ten largest covering about a sixth. The sequenced sample consisted of blood, either unsorted or a sorted T cell fraction (not recorded which). The source is a male donor with ankylosing spondylitis.

This clonotype was detected many times. The chain recombines TRBV4-2 with TRBJ2-3; no reliable D call. With 3 bases removed from V and 2 bases from J, the gap between germline ends came to 15 bases. The CDR3 contains 16 residues. Germline V lookup: CDR1 LGHNA, CDR2 YNFKEQ. The CDR3 loop is CASSHNPLPLTDTQYF. CDR3 bases: TGTGCCAGCAGCCATAATCCCCTACCTCTCACAGATACGCAGTATTTT.

This clonotype was counted many times. The V call is TRBV12-3 or TRBV12-4, the J call TRBJ2-3; 11 bases are shared with TRBD2. CDR3 size: 16 residues. Trimming removed 3 bases from V and 6 bases from J; junction bases left unmatched: 8. The CDR3 protein is CASSFLAGGAFDTQYF. CDR3 DNA: TGTGCCAGCAGTTTTCTAGCGGGAGGAGCCTTTGATACGCAGTATTTT.

This clonotype was picked up a small number of times. This chain joins TRBV20-1 and TRBJ1-5, with a weak D call TRBD1 (6 bases). The CDR3 has 14 residues. Trimming removed 1 base from V and 4 bases from J, with 11 bases in between. CDR1 and CDR2 (germline): DFQATT, SNEGSKA (reference sequence). CDR3 nucleotide sequence: TGCAGTGCTAGAGTGACTCAGGGGAATCAGCCCCAGCATTTT. Residues: CSARVTQGNQPQHF.

This clonotype was detected many times. This chain connects TRBV12-3 or TRBV12-4 to TRBJ2-2; 8 bases are a match to TRBD2. This CDR3 is 16 amino acids long. V trimming: 6 bases; J trimming: 4 bases; junction bases outside the gene matches: 10. The CDR3 nucleotides read TGTGCCAGCAGATCCCCGGGACTAGTTTCCACCGGGGAGCTGTTTTTT. Amino acids: CASRSPGLVSTGELFF.

This clonotype was recorded a few times. The chain couples TRBV12-3 or TRBV12-4 to TRBJ2-3; 8 bases map to TRBD1. The V gene end was trimmed by 6 bases and the J gene end by 0 bases; junction bases not matched to a gene: 5. The CDR3 has 15 residues. CDR3 nucleotide sequence: TGTGCCAGCAGCTCGGGACAGGTCAGCACAGATACGCAGTATTTT. Its protein product is CASSSGQVSTDTQYF.

This rearrangement joins TRBV11-2 to TRBJ2-1; 10 positions match TRBD2. There are 16 residues in the CDR3. Trimming took 3 bases from V and 9 from J; bases not matched to a gene: 11. Per germline, CDR1 SGHAT and CDR2 FQNNGV. The CDR3 spells CASSFQTAGGGGEQFF. DNA for the CDR3: TGTGCCAGCAGCTTCCAAACAGCGGGAGGGGGGGGTGAGCAGTTCTTC. The full variable domain, rest sourced from reference TRBV11-2 and TRBJ2-1, is EAGVAQSPRYKIIEKRQSVAFWCNPISGHATLYWYQQILGQGPKLLIQFQNNGVVDDSQLPKDRFSAERLKGVDSTLKIQPAKLEDSAVYLCASSFQTAGGGGEQFFGPGTRLTVL.

The sample holds a few counts of this clonotype. The V gene is TRBV20-1, the J gene TRBJ1-2; D remains unclear. V was shortened by 7 bases and J by 4 bases, with 13 bases between the two germline ends. In germline, CDR1 is DFQATT, CDR2 SNEGSKA (reference sequence). The CDR3 has 12 residues. CDR3 protein: CSVLGDTYGYTF. In DNA, the CDR3 is TGCAGTGTTCTCGGGGATACCTATGGCTACACCTTC.

The chain is built from TRBV12-3 or TRBV12-4 and TRBJ2-2; no clear D gene. Trimming pared 3 bases from V and 6 bases from J, leaving 5 bases between. The CDR3 is 12 amino acids. In DNA form, the CDR3 reads TGTGCCAGCAGTTTTCACTCCGGGGAGCTGTTTTTT. As protein: CASSFHSGELFF.

This clonotype was observed a few times. This rearrangement joins TRBV5-6 to TRBJ2-7; 7 nucleotides line up with TRBD1. The ends lost 4 bases at V and 4 bases at J; junction bases unmatched: 11. CDR3 size: 15 residues. CDR1 is SGHDT, CDR2 YYEEEE, per germline. The CDR3 spells CASSTPPGQSYEQYF. As DNA, the CDR3 is TGTGCCAGCAGCACGCCCCCGGGACAGTCATACGAGCAGTACTTC.

This clonotype occurred a few times. V and J are TRBV7-8 and TRBJ2-7; 7 positions agree with TRBD1. The CDR3 has 15 residues. V was pared by 0 bases and J by 4 bases, with 6 bases of the junction left unmatched. Germline V gives CDR1 SGHVS, CDR2 FQNEAQ. The CDR3 region is CASSLARQGGYEQYF. The CDR3 bases are TGTGCCAGCAGCTTAGCGAGACAGGGCGGATACGAGCAGTACTTC.